Listed below are T cell receptor beta chains from one sample, sequenced in a study of Graves' ophthalmopathy and Graves' hyperthyroidism. Each CDR3 protein gets one entry after TCRdb re-called the multiplex PCR reads with MiXCR. The sample has hundreds of thousands of distinct CDR3 sequences, around an eighth seen once. The sequenced sample was blood. These receptors came from a woman aged 25 to 45 with Graves' ophthalmopathy. The CDR3 runs from the conserved cysteine through the conserved F or W. The D gene is left open where the match is weak. Only part of the rows carry a size: once, few, many, or a class if the clone is expanded.

TRBJ2-7	many	-	TRBV6-1	TGTGCCAGCAGTGCGGGACTTCAAGCCTACGAGCAGTACTTC	CASSAGLQAYEQYF
TRBJ1-5	-	-	TRBV20-1	TGCAGTGCTAGTTACGGGGGGAATCAGCCCCAGCATTTT	CSASYGGNQPQHF
TRBJ1-5	many	-	TRBV19	TGTGCCAGTAGTATAGATGGGGGCCTGGGACAGCCCCAGCATTTT	CASSIDGGLGQPQHF
TRBJ2-2	many	-	TRBV7-3	TGTGCCAGCAGCTCCCAGGGGAGGAACCCTACCGGGGAGCTGTTTTTT	CASSSQGRNPTGELFF
TRBJ2-7	many	-	TRBV5-1	TGCGCCAGGCAAAGGTGGGCAGGGGATGCCTACGAGCAGTACTTC	CARQRWAGDAYEQYF
TRBJ2-7	few	-	TRBV24-1	TGTGCCACTCAGGGGCACTCCTACGAGCAGTACTTC	CATQGHSYEQYF
TRBJ1-1	-	TRBD1	TRBV4-1	TGCGCCAGCAGCCGCCGAGGGGACAGGGGGAACACTGAAGCTTTCTTT	CASSRRGDRGNTEAFF
TRBJ1-5	once	-	TRBV7-2	TGTGCCAGCAGCTTTACAGGGACCAATCAGCCCCAGCATTTT	CASSFTGTNQPQHF
TRBJ2-2	few	TRBD2	TRBV20-1	TGCAGTGCTAGAGTCGGGGGGGCTGCCGGGGAGCTGTTTTTT	CSARVGGAAGELFF
TRBJ2-7	-	-	TRBV4-1	TGCGCCAGCAGCCAAGGAGAGGAGCGTTTAAGCTCCTACGAGCAGTACTTC	CASSQGEERLSSYEQYF
TRBJ2-7	once	TRBD2	TRBV6-2/TRBV6-3	TGTGCCAGCAGTACCCCCGGGGCGGGGGCCTACGAGCAGTACTTC	CASSTPGAGAYEQYF
TRBJ2-5	-	-	TRBV3-1	TGTGCCAGCAGCCCCGGGCCCCGAGAGACCCAGTACTTC	CASSPGPRETQYF
TRBJ1-5	many	-	TRBV28	TGTGCCAGCAGTTCCCCCCCAGCAGATAGCAATCAGCCCCAGCATTTT	CASSSPPADSNQPQHF
TRBJ2-5	few	-	TRBV19	TGTGCCAGTAGTGAGGGGGGGGGGCGCCTTCAAGAGACCCAGTACTTC	CASSEGGGRLQETQYF
TRBJ2-4	few	TRBD1	TRBV18	TGTGCCAGCTCGTCTACAGGGGCGTGGGGGTACTTC	CASSSTGAWGYF
TRBJ2-5	many	-	TRBV30	TGTGCCTGGAGTGTACAGGTCCAAGAGACCCAGTACTTC	CAWSVQVQETQYF
TRBJ1-1	many	TRBD1	TRBV4-1	TGCGCCAGCCTAGCTCTGGACAGGGACACTGAAGCTTTCTTT	CASLALDRDTEAFF
TRBJ2-2	many	TRBD2	TRBV6-1	TGTGCCAGCACCTCCCCGGGACTAGCGAGCACCGGGGAGCTGTTTTTT	CASTSPGLASTGELFF
TRBJ1-1	-	-	TRBV6-2/TRBV6-3	TGTGCCAGCAGACCGGGACGGCGTGAAGCTTTCTTT	CASRPGRREAFF
TRBJ1-5	many	TRBD1	TRBV12-5	TGTGCTAGTGGCCTGGGACAGGGAAGATCGCATTTT	CASGLGQGRSHF
TRBJ2-7	many	TRBD1	TRBV12-3/TRBV12-4	TGTGCCAGCAGTTTCCAGACTCCGGGACAGGGGTACGAGCAGTACTTC	CASSFQTPGQGYEQYF
TRBJ2-7	-	-	TRBV30	TGTGCCTGGAGTTTTGCCGGGGGCTACGAGCAGTACTTC	CAWSFAGGYEQYF
TRBJ2-7	-	TRBD1	TRBV6-1	TGTGCCAGCAGTGCTTACAGGGGTTACGAGCAGTACTTC	CASSAYRGYEQYF
TRBJ2-5	many	TRBD2	TRBV12-3/TRBV12-4	TGTGCCAGCACTTTAGGCCAGCGGGAGTGGATTAGGGGGCAAGAGACCCAGTACTTC	CASTLGQREWIRGQETQYF
TRBJ1-2	many	-	TRBV6-5	TGTGCCAGCAGTTACTTACAGGGAGATGGCTACACCTTC	CASSYLQGDGYTF
TRBJ2-7	-	-	TRBV6-5	TGTGCCAGCAGTTATGCGGCAGTAGGAGGCTACGAGCAGTACTTC	CASSYAAVGGYEQYF
TRBJ2-5	many	TRBD1	TRBV7-9	TGTGCCAGCAGCTCCACTCGCGACAGGGGGGTTCGAGAGACCCAGTACTTC	CASSSTRDRGVRETQYF
TRBJ1-2	many	-	TRBV6-5	TGTGCCAGCACCCCCGATTCACCGCCCGCTGGCTACACCTTC	CASTPDSPPAGYTF
TRBJ2-2	many	-	TRBV6-1	TGTGCCAGCAGGAACCGACTAGGTTCCGGGGAGCTGTTTTTT	CASRNRLGSGELFF
TRBJ2-7	many	-	TRBV24-1	TGTGCCACCAGTGATGAGGCGGCAGGGGTCTACGAGCAGTACTTC	CATSDEAAGVYEQYF
TRBJ1-1	few	-	TRBV18	TGTGCCAGCTCACCACCGTCTCTGAACACTGAAGCTTTCTTT	CASSPPSLNTEAFF
TRBJ1-1	many	-	TRBV6-1	TGTGCCAGCACCCGCCTCGCGGGCACTGAAGCTTTCTTT	CASTRLAGTEAFF
TRBJ2-7	many	-	TRBV28	TGTGCCAGCAGTTCCCTCGGCGCCTACGAGCAGTACTTC	CASSSLGAYEQYF
TRBJ2-5	many	-	TRBV6-1	TGTGCCAGCAGAAAGGCAGAGACCCAGTACTTC	CASRKAETQYF
TRBJ1-2	few	-	TRBV9	TGTGCCAGCAGCGTAGCTCCAGGCGAGGATGGCTACACCTTC	CASSVAPGEDGYTF